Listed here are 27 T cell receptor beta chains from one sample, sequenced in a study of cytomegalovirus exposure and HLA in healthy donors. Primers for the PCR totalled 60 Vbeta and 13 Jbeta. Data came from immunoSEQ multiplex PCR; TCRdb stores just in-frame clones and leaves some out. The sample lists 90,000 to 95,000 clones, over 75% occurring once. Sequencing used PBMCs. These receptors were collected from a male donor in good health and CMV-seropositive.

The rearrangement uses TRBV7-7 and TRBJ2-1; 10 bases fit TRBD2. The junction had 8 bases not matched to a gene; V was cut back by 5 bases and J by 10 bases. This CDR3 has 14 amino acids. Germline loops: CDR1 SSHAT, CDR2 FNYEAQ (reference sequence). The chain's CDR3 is CASSTSGRAEEQFF. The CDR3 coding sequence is TGTGCCAGCAGCACGAGCGGGAGGGCTGAGGAGCAGTTCTTC.

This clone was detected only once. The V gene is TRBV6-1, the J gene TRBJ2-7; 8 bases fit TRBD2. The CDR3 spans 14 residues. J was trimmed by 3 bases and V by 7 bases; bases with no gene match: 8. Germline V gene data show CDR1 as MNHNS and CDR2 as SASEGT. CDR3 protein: CASNQRGLVYEQYF. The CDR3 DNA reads TGTGCCAGCAACCAGAGGGGACTAGTCTACGAGCAGTACTTC.

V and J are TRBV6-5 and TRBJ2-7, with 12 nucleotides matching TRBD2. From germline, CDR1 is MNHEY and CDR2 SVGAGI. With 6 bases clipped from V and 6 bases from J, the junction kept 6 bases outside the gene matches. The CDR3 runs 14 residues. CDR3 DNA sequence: TGTGCCAGCAGAAGACTAGCGGGGGATCCCGAGCAGTACTTC. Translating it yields CASRRLAGDPEQYF.

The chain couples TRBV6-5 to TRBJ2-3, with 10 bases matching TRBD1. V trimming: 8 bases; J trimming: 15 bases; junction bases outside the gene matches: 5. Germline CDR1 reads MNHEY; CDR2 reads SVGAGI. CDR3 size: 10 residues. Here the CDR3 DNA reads TGTGCCAGCCCCGGGACAGGGGCATATTTT. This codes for CASPGTGAYF.

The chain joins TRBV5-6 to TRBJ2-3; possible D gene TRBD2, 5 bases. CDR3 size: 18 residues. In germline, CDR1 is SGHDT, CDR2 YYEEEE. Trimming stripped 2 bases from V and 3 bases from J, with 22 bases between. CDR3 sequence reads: CASSFRGWGEGYTDTQYF. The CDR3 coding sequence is TGTGCCAGCAGCTTTCGGGGTTGGGGTGAGGGATATACAGATACGCAGTATTTT.

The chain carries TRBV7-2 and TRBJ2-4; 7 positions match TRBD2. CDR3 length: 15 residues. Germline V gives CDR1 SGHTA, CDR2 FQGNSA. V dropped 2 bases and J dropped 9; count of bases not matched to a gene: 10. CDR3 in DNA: TGTGCCAGCAGCTTAACCGGGAGGTCGCCAGGCATTCAGTACTTC. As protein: CASSLTGRSPGIQYF.

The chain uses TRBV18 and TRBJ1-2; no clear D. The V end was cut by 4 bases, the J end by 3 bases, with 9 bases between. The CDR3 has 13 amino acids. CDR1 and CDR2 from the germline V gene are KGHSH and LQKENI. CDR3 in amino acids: CASSQSQDYGYTF. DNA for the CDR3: TGTGCCAGCTCACAAAGTCAGGACTATGGCTACACCTTC.

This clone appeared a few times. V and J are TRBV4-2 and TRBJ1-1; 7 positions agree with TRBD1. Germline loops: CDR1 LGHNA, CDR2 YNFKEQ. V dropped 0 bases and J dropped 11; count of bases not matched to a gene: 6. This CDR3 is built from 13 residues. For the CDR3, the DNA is TGTGCCAGCAGCCAAGATATGGGACAGAAGGCTTTCTTT. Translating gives CASSQDMGQKAFF.

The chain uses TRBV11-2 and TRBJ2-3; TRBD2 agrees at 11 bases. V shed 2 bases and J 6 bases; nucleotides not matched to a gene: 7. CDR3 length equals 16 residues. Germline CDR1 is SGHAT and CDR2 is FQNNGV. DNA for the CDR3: TGTGCCAGCAGCTTACCCTCACGGACTAGCGGGGATACGCAGTATTTT. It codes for CASSLPSRTSGDTQYF.

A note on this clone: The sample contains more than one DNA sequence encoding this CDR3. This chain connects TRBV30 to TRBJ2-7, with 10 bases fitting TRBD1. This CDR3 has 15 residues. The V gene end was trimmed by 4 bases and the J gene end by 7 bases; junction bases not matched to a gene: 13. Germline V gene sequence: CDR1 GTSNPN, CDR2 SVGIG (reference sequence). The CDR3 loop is CAWTFGQGGDYEQYF. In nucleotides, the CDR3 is TGTGCCTGGACCTTTGGACAGGGGGGGGACTATGAGCAGTACTTC.

CDR3 sequence reads: CAVNAPSPVGELFF. CDR3 bases: TGTGCCGTGAACGCGCCATCTCCTGTCGGGGAGCTGTTTTTT. V gene TRBV30 combines with J gene TRBJ2-2; no definite D call. The germline gives CDR1 GTSNPN, CDR2 SVGIG (reference sequence). V was shortened by 8 bases and J by 7 bases, with 20 bases between the two germline ends. This CDR3 contains 14 residues. Full variable domain (remainder filled in from reference TRBV30 and TRBJ2-2): SQTIHQWPATLVQPVGSPLSLECTVEGTSNPNLYWYRQAAGRGLQLLFYSVGIGQISSEVPQNLSASRPQDRQFILSSKKLLLSDSGFYLCAVNAPSPVGELFFGEGSRLTVL.

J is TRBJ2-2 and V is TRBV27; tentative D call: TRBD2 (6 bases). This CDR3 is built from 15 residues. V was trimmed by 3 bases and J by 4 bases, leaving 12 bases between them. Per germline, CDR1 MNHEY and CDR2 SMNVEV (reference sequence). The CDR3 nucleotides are TGTGCCAGCAGTTTTGGAGGGGCGAGCACCGGGGAGCTGTTTTTT. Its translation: CASSFGGASTGELFF.

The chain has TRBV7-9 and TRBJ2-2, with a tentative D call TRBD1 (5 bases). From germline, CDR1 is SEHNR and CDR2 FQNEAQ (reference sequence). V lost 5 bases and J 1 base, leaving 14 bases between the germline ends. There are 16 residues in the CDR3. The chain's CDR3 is CASSQLRVQNTGELFF. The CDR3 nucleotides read TGTGCCAGCAGCCAACTCAGGGTTCAGAACACCGGGGAGCTGTTTTTT.

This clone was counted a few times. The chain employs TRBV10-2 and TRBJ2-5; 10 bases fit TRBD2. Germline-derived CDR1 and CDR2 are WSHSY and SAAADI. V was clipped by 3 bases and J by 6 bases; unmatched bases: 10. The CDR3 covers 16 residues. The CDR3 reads CASSEVGSGGLKTQYF. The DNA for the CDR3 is TGCGCCAGCAGTGAAGTAGGTAGCGGGGGGTTGAAGACCCAGTACTTC.

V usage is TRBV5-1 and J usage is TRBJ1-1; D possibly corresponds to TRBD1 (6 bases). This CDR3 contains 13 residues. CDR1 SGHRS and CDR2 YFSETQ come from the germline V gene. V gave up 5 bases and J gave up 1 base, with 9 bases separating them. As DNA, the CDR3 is TGCGCCAGCAGAGTCAGGGGGAACACTGAAGCTTTCTTT. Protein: CASRVRGNTEAFF.

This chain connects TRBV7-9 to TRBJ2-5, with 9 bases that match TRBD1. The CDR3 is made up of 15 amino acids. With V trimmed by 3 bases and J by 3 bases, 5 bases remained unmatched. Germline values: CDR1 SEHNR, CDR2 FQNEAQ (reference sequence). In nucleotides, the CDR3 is TGTGCCAGCAGCTTGCGGACAGGGGTGGAAGAGACCCAGTACTTC. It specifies CASSLRTGVEETQYF.

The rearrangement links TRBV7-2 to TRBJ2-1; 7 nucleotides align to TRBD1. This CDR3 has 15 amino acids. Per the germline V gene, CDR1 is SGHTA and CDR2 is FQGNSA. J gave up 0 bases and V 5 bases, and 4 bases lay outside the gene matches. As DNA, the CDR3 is TGTGCCAGCAGCGCCAGGGACAGCTCCTACAATGAGCAGTTCTTC. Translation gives CASSARDSSYNEQFF.

The CDR3 sequence is CASKREGLTGELFF. The CDR3 DNA sequence: TGCGCCAGCAAGCGGGAGGGCCTCACCGGGGAGCTGTTTTTT. The rearrangement joins TRBV4-1 to TRBJ2-2; TRBD2 agrees at 10 bases. This CDR3 contains 14 residues. Trimming cost V 7 bases and J 4 bases; bases outside gene matches: 3. Per germline, CDR1 MGHRA and CDR2 YSYEKL.

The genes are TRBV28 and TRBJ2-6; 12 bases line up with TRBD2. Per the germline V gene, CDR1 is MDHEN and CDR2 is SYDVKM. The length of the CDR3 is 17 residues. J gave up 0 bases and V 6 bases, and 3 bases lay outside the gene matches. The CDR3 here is CASRLTSGSSGANVLTF. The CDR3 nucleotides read TGTGCCAGCAGACTGACTAGCGGGAGCTCTGGGGCCAACGTCCTGACTTTC.

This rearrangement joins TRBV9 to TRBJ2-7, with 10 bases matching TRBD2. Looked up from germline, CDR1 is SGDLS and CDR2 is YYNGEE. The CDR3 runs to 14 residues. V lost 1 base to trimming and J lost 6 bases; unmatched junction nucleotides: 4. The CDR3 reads CASSVTSGNGEQYF. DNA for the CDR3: TGTGCCAGCAGCGTAACTAGCGGGAACGGCGAGCAGTACTTC.

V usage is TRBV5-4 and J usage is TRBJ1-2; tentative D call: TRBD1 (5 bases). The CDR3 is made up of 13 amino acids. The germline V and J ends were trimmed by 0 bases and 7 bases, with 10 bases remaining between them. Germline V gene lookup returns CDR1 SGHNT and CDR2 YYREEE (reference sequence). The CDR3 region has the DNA TGTGCCAGCAGCTTGGATAGGGGAGGTGGCTACACCTTC. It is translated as CASSLDRGGGYTF.

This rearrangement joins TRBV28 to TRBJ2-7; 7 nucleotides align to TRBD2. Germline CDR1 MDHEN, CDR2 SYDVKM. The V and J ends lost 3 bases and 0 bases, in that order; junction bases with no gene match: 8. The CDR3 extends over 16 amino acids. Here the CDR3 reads CASSFELSGPSYEQYF. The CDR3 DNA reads TGTGCCAGCAGTTTCGAACTTAGCGGGCCCTCCTACGAGCAGTACTTC. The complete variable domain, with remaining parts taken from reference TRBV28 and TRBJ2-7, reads DVKVTQSSRYLVKRTGEKVFLECVQDMDHENMFWYRQDPGLGLRLIYFSYDVKMKEKGDIPEGYSVSREKKERFSLILESASTNQTSMYLCASSFELSGPSYEQYFGPGTRLTVT.

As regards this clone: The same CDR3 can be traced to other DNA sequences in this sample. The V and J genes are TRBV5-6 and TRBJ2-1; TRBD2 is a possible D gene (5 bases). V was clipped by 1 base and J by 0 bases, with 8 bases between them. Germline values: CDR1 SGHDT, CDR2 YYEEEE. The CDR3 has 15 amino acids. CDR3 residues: CASSLPTNSYNEQFF. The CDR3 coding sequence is TGTGCCAGCAGCTTGCCGACTAACTCCTACAATGAGCAGTTCTTC. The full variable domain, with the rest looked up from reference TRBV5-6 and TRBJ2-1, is DAGVTQSPTHLIKTRGQQVTLRCSPKSGHDTVSWYQQALGQGPQFIFQYYEEEERQRGNFPDRFSGHQFPNYSSELNVNALLLGDSALYLCASSLPTNSYNEQFFGPGTRLTVL.

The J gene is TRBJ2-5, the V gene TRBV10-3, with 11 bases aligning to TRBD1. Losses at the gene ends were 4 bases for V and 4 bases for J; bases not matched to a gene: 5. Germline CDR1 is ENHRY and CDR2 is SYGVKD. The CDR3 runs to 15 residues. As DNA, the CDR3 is TGTGCCATCAGTGGGGGACAGGGGGGAGGAGAGACCCAGTACTTC. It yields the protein CAISGGQGGGETQYF.

CDR3 region: CASSSDISYEQYF. In DNA form, the CDR3 reads TGCGCCAGCAGCTCCGACATCTCCTACGAGCAGTACTTC. The chain is built from TRBV5-1 and TRBJ2-7, with D hard to call. Germline CDR1 and CDR2: SGHRS and YFSETQ. Deletions cut 3 bases from V and 0 bases from J, with 7 bases between. This CDR3 contains 13 residues.

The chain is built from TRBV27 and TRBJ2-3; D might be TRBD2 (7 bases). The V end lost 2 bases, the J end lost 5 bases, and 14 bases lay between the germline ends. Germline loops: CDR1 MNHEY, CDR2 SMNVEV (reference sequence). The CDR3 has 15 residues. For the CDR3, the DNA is TGTGCCAGCAGTTTAGCGGGGGCCGCGGGAGATACGCAGTATTTT. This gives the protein CASSLAGAAGDTQYF.

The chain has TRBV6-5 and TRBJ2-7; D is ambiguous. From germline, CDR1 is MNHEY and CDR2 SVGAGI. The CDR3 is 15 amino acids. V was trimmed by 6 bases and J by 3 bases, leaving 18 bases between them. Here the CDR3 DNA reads TGTGCCAGCAGCTGGTCCGACACCCGTTTCTACGAGCAGTACTTC. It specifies CASSWSDTRFYEQYF.